Below, 28 T cell receptor beta chains from the same sample are listed, as sequenced in a study of shared clonotypes between healthy human individuals. Produced via immunoSEQ multiplex PCR; TCRdb's table is partial and in-frame only. The sample has about 560,000 clones, 70% to 80% seen once. The material sequenced was PBMCs. The receptors were gathered from a woman in her forties in good health. Some clones in this sample may be carry-over from other donors' samples.

This chain joins TRBV7-2 and TRBJ2-3, with D hard to call. Trimming stripped 5 bases from V and 2 bases from J, with 11 bases between. The CDR3 extends over 14 amino acids. CDR1 is SGHTA, CDR2 FQGNSA, per germline. The CDR3, as DNA: TGTGCCAGCAGCAAGCGACTGGACACAGATACGCAGTATTTT. This encodes CASSKRLDTDTQYF.

On this clone itself: This may be a read error: a much more frequent sequence differs by one nucleotide. The chain recombines TRBV29-1 with TRBJ2-1; D call uncertain. This CDR3 has 14 residues. The V gene's germline CDR1 is SQVTM and CDR2 ANQGSEA. V was trimmed by 7 bases and J by 0 bases, leaving 13 bases between them. The CDR3 DNA follows: TGCAGCGCTGAGTCCGGAAGCTCCTACAATGAGCAGTTCTTC. The encoded protein is CSAESGSSYNEQFF.

This chain joins TRBV27 and TRBJ2-7, with D perhaps matching TRBD1 or TRBD2 (5 bases each). Per germline, CDR1 MNHEY and CDR2 SMNVEV (reference sequence). Trimming cost V 10 bases and J 6 bases, with 31 bases left between them. This CDR3 has 17 amino acids. The CDR3 loop reads CAILDYRFVLWGTEQYF. For the CDR3, the DNA is TGTGCCATCTTAGACTACCGGTTTGTCCTATGGGGCACCGAGCAGTACTTC.

This clone was counted ten times or more. The rearrangement joins TRBV28 to TRBJ1-5; TRBD1 agrees at 10 bases. The V gene's germline CDR1 is MDHEN and CDR2 SYDVKM. The CDR3 is 14 residues long. V shed 5 bases, J shed 7 bases, and the junction held 5 bases outside the gene matches. The DNA of the CDR3 is TGTGCCAGCAGTCGGGACAGGGGTAGGCAGCCCCAGCATTTT. Translated: CASSRDRGRQPQHF.

The rearrangement links TRBV28 to TRBJ1-5; D ambiguous. The V end lost 6 bases, the J end lost 7 bases, and 16 bases lay between the germline ends. Germline loops: CDR1 MDHEN, CDR2 SYDVKM. CDR3 length equals 14 residues. CDR3 sequence (DNA): TGTGCCAGCAGACCCACTGGGATGGGGCAGCCCCAGCATTTT. Translated: CASRPTGMGQPQHF.

J is TRBJ2-1 and V is TRBV5-1, with a tentative D call TRBD2 (6 bases). Germline V gene lookup returns CDR1 SGHRS and CDR2 YFSETQ. V dropped 1 base and J dropped 4 bases, with 15 bases sitting between them. The CDR3 contains 16 residues. The CDR3 DNA is TGCGCCAGCAGCTTGACGGCGGGGAGCTTATACAATGAGCAGTTCTTC. Amino acid sequence: CASSLTAGSLYNEQFF.

A word on this clone: The conserved closing phenylalanine or tryptophan is absent in this CDR3, likely reflecting a read error. Because the CDR3's place on the DNA is in doubt, the DNA is left out and the CDR3 is given as listed by TCRdb. The chain recombines TRBV28 with TRBJ2-7; the DNA was not compared with TRBD1, the D call given in the table. The CDR3 is 13 residues long, counting both termini. The germline gives CDR1 MDHEN, CDR2 SYDVKM. CDR3 amino acids: CASSVSPGQPFDL.

This chain uses TRBV5-1 with TRBJ2-3; 8 nucleotides agree with TRBD1. Germline V lookup: CDR1 SGHRS, CDR2 YFSETQ. V gave up 5 bases and J gave up 2 bases; unmatched junction bases: 7. The CDR3 totals 15 residues. This chain's CDR3 is CASRTGATITDTQYF. In DNA form, the CDR3 reads TGCGCCAGCAGGACAGGGGCGACGATCACAGATACGCAGTATTTT.

This clone was detected only once. The CDR3 DNA sequence: TGTGCCAGCAGCTCCACCGGCGGCAGGAGCAATCAGCCCCAGCATTTT. This sequence encodes CASSSTGGRSNQPQHF. J is TRBJ1-5 and V is TRBV7-2; no reliable D call. From germline, CDR1 is SGHTA and CDR2 FQGNSA. This CDR3 has 16 residues. V gave up 4 bases and J gave up 1 base, with 14 bases separating them.

This chain connects TRBV29-1 to TRBJ2-5, with D possibly matching TRBD1 (5 bases). Germline V gene lookup returns CDR1 SQVTM and CDR2 ANQGSEA. The CDR3 has 14 amino acids. V lost 2 bases to trimming and J lost 0 bases, with 10 bases between them. CDR3 loop: CSVEFGADQETQYF. The CDR3 DNA sequence: TGCAGCGTTGAATTTGGGGCAGACCAAGAGACCCAGTACTTC.

The V call is TRBV28, the J call TRBJ1-1; D is ambiguous. Trimming pared 7 bases from V and 0 bases from J, leaving 15 bases between. Germline V gene lookup returns CDR1 MDHEN and CDR2 SYDVKM. This CDR3 contains 15 residues. The CDR3 nucleotides read TGTGCCAGCACTACCGTCCGCGGTATGAACACTGAAGCTTTCTTT. Translated, it gives CASTTVRGMNTEAFF.

This clone was seen once. The CDR3 sequence is CASSLFSQGWPYEQYF. The CDR3 DNA sequence: TGCGCCAGCAGCTTGTTTTCACAGGGATGGCCCTACGAGCAGTACTTC. This chain connects TRBV5-1 to TRBJ2-7; maybe TRBD1 (6 bases). The CDR3 consists of 16 residues. V was cut by 1 base and J by 2 bases, with 16 bases left in between. Per germline, CDR1 SGHRS and CDR2 YFSETQ.

The V and J genes are TRBV6-6 and TRBJ2-7, with D possibly matching TRBD2 (6 bases). This CDR3 is 12 amino acids long. CDR1 MNHNY and CDR2 SVGAGI come from the germline V gene (reference sequence). Trimming took off 10 bases at V and 0 bases at J, with 10 bases between the two ends. Here the CDR3 DNA reads TGTGCCACCCGGGACTCCTCCTACGAGCAGTACTTC. Translating gives CATRDSSYEQYF.

This clone was seen only a few times. The J gene is TRBJ1-1, the V gene TRBV7-3; no reliable D call. CDR3 size: 13 residues. CDR1 is SGHTA, CDR2 FQGTGA, per germline. V was pared by 1 base and J by 1 base, with 4 bases between. The CDR3 loop is CASSLKANTEAFF. In DNA form, the CDR3 reads TGTGCCAGCAGCTTAAAAGCGAACACTGAAGCTTTCTTT. Full variable domain (outside the CDR3, taken from reference TRBV7-3 and TRBJ1-1): GAGVSQTPSNKVTEKGKYVELRCDPISGHTALYWYRQSLGQGPEFLIYFQGTGAADDSGLPNDRFFAVRPEGSVSTLKIQRTERGDSAVYLCASSLKANTEAFFGQGTRLTVV.

In the case of this clone: A far larger clone lies a single base away; this is likely a read error. DNA for the CDR3: TGTGCCGGCAGCCGAGCGGGGGAATACTACGAGCAGTACTTC. Its translation is CAGSRAGEYYEQYF. The V call is TRBV7-6, the J call TRBJ2-7; 8 positions match TRBD2. The CDR3 length is 14 residues. Germline V gene sequence: CDR1 SGHVS, CDR2 FNYEAQ.

As DNA, the CDR3 is TGCGCCAGCAGCCAAGATGGGGGACCTAGGGGGCGGACCGGGGAGCTGTTTTTT. Translating gives CASSQDGGPRGRTGELFF. The chain joins TRBV4-3 to TRBJ2-2, with 7 bases that match TRBD1. The V gene end was trimmed by 0 bases and the J gene end by 5 bases; junction bases not matched to a gene: 12. This CDR3 is 18 amino acids long. The germline V gene has CDR1 LGHNA and CDR2 YSLEER.

The chain employs TRBV10-3 and TRBJ2-7, with 8 positions matching TRBD2. The CDR3 sequence is 14 residues long. After removal of 6 bases from V and 0 bases from J, the junction contained 4 bases not matched to a gene. Germline CDR1 and CDR2: ENHRY and SYGVKD. The CDR3 loop is CAIRKLADSYEQYF. CDR3 DNA sequence: TGTGCCATCAGGAAACTAGCGGACTCCTACGAGCAGTACTTC.

About this clone itself: The junction does not match germline at one end; this may be a read error. The chain links TRBV7-7 to TRBJ2-7; D is perhaps TRBD1 (6 bases). Germline V gives CDR1 SSHAT, CDR2 FNYEAQ (reference sequence). The CDR3 runs 15 residues. CDR3 bases: TGTGCTAGCAGCTTAGGGGCCGGGACAAGTTACGAGCAGTACTTC. Its protein is CASSLGAGTSYEQYF. The entire variable domain, with the rest obtained from reference TRBV7-7 and TRBJ2-7, is as follows: GAGVSQSPRYKVTKRGQDVTLRCDPISSHATLYWYQQALGQGPEFLTYFNYEAQPDKSGLPSDRFSAERPEGSISTLTIQRTEQRDSAMYRCASSLGAGTSYEQYFGPGTRLTVT.

This chain joins TRBV5-1 and TRBJ2-2; D is unresolved. V dropped 2 bases and J dropped 2 bases, with 4 bases sitting between them. The germline V gene has CDR1 SGHRS and CDR2 YFSETQ. CDR3 length equals 13 residues. CDR3 DNA sequence: TGCGCCAGCAGCTTCCCAAACACCGGGGAGCTGTTTTTT. Encoded protein: CASSFPNTGELFF.

J is TRBJ1-1 and V is TRBV7-2; D is undetermined. Germline values: CDR1 SGHTA, CDR2 FQGNSA. V was pared by 4 bases and J by 1 base, with 13 bases between. The CDR3 runs 15 residues. The CDR3 DNA reads TGTGCCAGCAGCTGGCGGCCCGGGCGGAACACTGAAGCTTTCTTT. It encodes CASSWRPGRNTEAFF.

As concerns this clone: Additional DNA sequences in this sample encode the identical CDR3. This chain links TRBV29-1 with TRBJ1-1; D remains unclear. The CDR3 is 14 amino acids. V was trimmed by 3 bases and J by 1 base, leaving 12 bases between them. Germline CDR1 and CDR2: SQVTM and ANQGSEA. The CDR3 spells CSVEVGASNTEAFF. The CDR3 region has the DNA TGCAGCGTTGAGGTCGGAGCTTCGAACACTGAAGCTTTCTTT.

This clone was observed at least ten times. This chain links TRBV7-2 with TRBJ2-7, with 7 bases identical to TRBD1. V lost 4 bases to trimming and J lost 9 bases; unmatched junction nucleotides: 9. The CDR3 consists of 13 residues. Per germline, CDR1 SGHTA and CDR2 FQGNSA. CDR3 amino acids: CASSSPGTVGQYF. As DNA, the CDR3 is TGTGCCAGCAGCTCACCTGGGACAGTTGGGCAGTACTTC. The whole variable domain, filled in from reference TRBV7-2 and TRBJ2-7, reads GAGVSQSPSNKVTEKGKDVELRCDPISGHTALYWYRQSLGQGLEFLIYFQGNSAPDKSGLPSDRFSAERTGGSVSTLTIQRTQQEDSAVYLCASSSPGTVGQYFGPGTRLTVT.

The rearrangement uses TRBV28 and TRBJ1-3; no clear D gene. The ends were cut back, 6 bases at V and 0 bases at J, with 15 bases in the middle. This CDR3 region has 16 residues. From germline, CDR1 is MDHEN and CDR2 SYDVKM. This chain's CDR3 is CASRPSGELSGNTIYF. The CDR3 DNA is TGTGCCAGCAGGCCCAGTGGGGAGCTCTCTGGAAACACCATATATTTT.

J is TRBJ1-1 and V is TRBV18; D unresolved. The V end lost 3 bases, the J end lost 7 bases, and 9 bases lay between the germline ends. The CDR3 has 12 residues. CDR1 and CDR2 from the germline V gene are KGHSH and LQKENI. CDR3: CASSPLLSEAFF. The CDR3 nucleotides read TGTGCCAGCTCACCCCTCCTGAGTGAAGCTTTCTTT.

V gene TRBV5-4 combines with J gene TRBJ2-1; a possible D gene is TRBD1 (7 bases). Trimming stripped 3 bases from V and 2 bases from J, with 12 bases between. The CDR3 has 15 amino acids. The germline gives CDR1 SGHNT, CDR2 YYREEE (reference sequence). The CDR3 sequence: CASSSQGGTYNEQFF. The CDR3 nucleotides are TGTGCCAGCAGCTCTCAGGGGGGAACCTACAATGAGCAGTTCTTC.

The chain employs TRBV7-9 and TRBJ2-5; maybe TRBD1 (6 bases). CDR1 is SEHNR and CDR2 is FQNEAQ in the germline V gene (reference sequence). The V end lost 1 base, the J end lost 7 bases, and 13 bases lay between the germline ends. The CDR3 contains 14 residues. Here the CDR3 DNA reads TGTGCCAGCAGCTTAGGAGGAACAGGGTGGACCCAGTACTTC. Amino acid sequence: CASSLGGTGWTQYF.

The V call is TRBV9, the J call TRBJ2-1, with 9 nucleotides matching TRBD2. Germline V CDR1 and CDR2: SGDLS, YYNGEE. The CDR3 is 17 residues long. The junction had 11 bases not matched to a gene; V was cut back by 3 bases and J by 4 bases. CDR3 region: CASSETHNSGSYNEQFF. In nucleotides, the CDR3 is TGTGCCAGCAGCGAGACTCACAATAGCGGGAGTTACAATGAGCAGTTCTTC.

The chain joins TRBV21-1 to TRBJ1-1; whether TRBD1, the table's D call, matches the DNA was not checked. TRBV21-1 has pseudogene status. The CDR3 contains 17 residues. The CDR3 loop is CASSKFSGTGYHSEAFF. In nucleotides, the CDR3 is TGTGCCAGCAGCAAATTTAGCGGGACAGGGTATCATTCTGAAGCTTTCTTT.